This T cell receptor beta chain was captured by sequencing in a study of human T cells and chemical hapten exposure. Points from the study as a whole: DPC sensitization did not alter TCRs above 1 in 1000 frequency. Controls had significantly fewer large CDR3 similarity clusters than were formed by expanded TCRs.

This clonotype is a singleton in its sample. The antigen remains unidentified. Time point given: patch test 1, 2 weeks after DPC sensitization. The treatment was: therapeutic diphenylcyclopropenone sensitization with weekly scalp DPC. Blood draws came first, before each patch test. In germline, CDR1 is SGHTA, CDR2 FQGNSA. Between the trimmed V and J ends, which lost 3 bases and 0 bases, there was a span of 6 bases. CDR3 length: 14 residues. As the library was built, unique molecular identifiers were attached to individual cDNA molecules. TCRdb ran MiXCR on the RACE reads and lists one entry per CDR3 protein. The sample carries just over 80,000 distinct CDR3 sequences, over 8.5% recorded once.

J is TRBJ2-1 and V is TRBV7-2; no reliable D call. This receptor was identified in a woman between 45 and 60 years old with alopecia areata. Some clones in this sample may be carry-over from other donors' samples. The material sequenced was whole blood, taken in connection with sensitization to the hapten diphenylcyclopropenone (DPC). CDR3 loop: CASSFQSSYNEQFF. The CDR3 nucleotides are TGTGCCAGCAGCTTCCAAAGCTCCTACAATGAGCAGTTCTTC.